Shown below are 14 T cell receptor beta chains from a single sample sequenced in a study of T cells in women clearing cervical HPV infection (dated by TCRdb to the late 2010s). The library was built by means of the immunoSEQ multiplex PCR assay. TCRdb holds this immuneACCESS table with in-frame rearrangements only. Some clones are missing; in checked studies, unresolved V genes explain under half, and the rest has no known cause. The sample table records roughly 49,000 clones. Around 0.98% of the sample comes from the top ten. The material sequenced was blood buffy coat. The source is a woman aged 18 to 75 with a cervical HPV16 infection that either progressed to CIN3+ or cleared (not recorded which).

Details on this clone: The read stops 3 residues short of the end of the CDR3; the missing end is completed from the germline J gene. The rearrangement joins TRBV2 to TRBJ1-5; 9 bases fit TRBD1. The CDR3 has 15 residues. V lost 4 bases and J lost 5; bases outside the gene matches: 6. The germline V gene has CDR1 SNHLY and CDR2 FYNNEI. CDR3 DNA, as far as it was read: TGTGCCAGCAGTGGGACGAGGGACAGGGATCAGCCC. The encoded protein is CASSGTRDRDQP. The CDR3 in its entirety is CASSGTRDRDQPQHF.

In the case of this clone: The read ends 3 residues shy of where the CDR3 ends; the end is completed using the germline J gene. This chain joins TRBV12-3 or TRBV12-4 and TRBJ2-3; 13 positions agree with TRBD2. With 6 bases clipped from V and 5 bases from J, the junction kept 5 bases outside the gene matches. This CDR3 has 15 amino acids. The CDR3 loop reads CASRGLAGARDTQYF. Partial CDR3 DNA: TGTGCCAGCAGAGGACTAGCGGGGGCACGAGATACG.

As for this clone: The sequence runs out 3 residues before the end of the CDR3; the remainder is reconstructed from the germline J gene. The rearrangement uses TRBV5-1 and TRBJ2-2, with TRBD1 matching over 9 bases. The CDR3 sequence is 15 residues long. CDR1 and CDR2 (germline): SGHRS, YFSETQ. CDR3 DNA (partial): TGCGCCAGCAGCTTGGTATGGACAGGGGTTTCACCG. Translated, it gives CASSLVWTGVSP. The whole CDR3 region reads CASSLVWTGVSPLFF.

Note on this clone: Sequencing ends 3 residues short of the CDR3 end; the germline J gene provides the rest. The rearrangement links TRBV28 to TRBJ1-5; 7 bases are a match to TRBD1. This CDR3 is built from 14 residues. The junction had 4 bases not matched to a gene; V was cut back by 5 bases and J by 3 bases. The germline V gene has CDR1 MDHEN and CDR2 SYDVKM. The CDR3 loop is CASSPGQFNQPQHF. The CDR3 DNA, read in part, is TGTGCCAGCAGTCCGGGACAGTTCAATCAGCCC.

The sequenced part of the CDR3 DNA is TGTGCCAGCAGCTTCACAGGGGGCGATGAAAAA. This sequence encodes CASSFTGGDEK. The whole CDR3 protein reads CASSFTGGDEKLFF. J is TRBJ1-4 and V is TRBV7-2; TRBD1 agrees at 9 bases. The read ends 3 residues shy of where the CDR3 ends; the end is completed using the germline J gene. The CDR3 is made up of 14 amino acids. Trimming removed 3 bases from V and 6 bases from J; junction bases left unmatched: 2. Germline V gives CDR1 SGHTA, CDR2 FQGNSA.

On this clone: Coverage ceases 3 residues before the CDR3 finishes, and the germline J gene fills in the end. This chain connects TRBV7-6 to TRBJ1-3, with 7 bases fitting TRBD1. There are 16 residues in the CDR3. Germline V CDR1 and CDR2: SGHVS, FNYEAQ. Germline trimming cut 5 bases from V and 0 bases from J; bases unmatched to any gene: 7. Incomplete CDR3 DNA: TGTGCCAGCAGCCTTCGAGGGGGCCTCTCTGGAAACACC. Residues: CASSLRGGLSGNT. The full-length CDR3 reads as CASSLRGGLSGNTIYF.

In the case of this clone: The read is 3 residues too short to cover the CDR3 end, so that end is filled in from the germline J gene. The same CDR3 also results from other DNA sequences found in this sample. The genes are TRBV18 and TRBJ2-2; D unresolved. The CDR3 consists of 15 residues. CDR1 and CDR2 (germline): KGHSH, LQKENI. V was trimmed by 1 base and J by 1 base, leaving 7 bases between them. The CDR3: CASSPRGLNTGELFF. The part of the CDR3 DNA that was read is TGTGCCAGCTCACCACGTGGCTTGAACACCGGGGAG.

Concerning this clone itself: The CDR3 end lies 3 residues beyond the end of the read and is filled in from the germline J gene. V and J are TRBV5-1 and TRBJ1-4, with a possible D match to TRBD1 (6 bases). Germline V gene lookup returns CDR1 SGHRS and CDR2 YFSETQ. The CDR3 totals 14 residues. CDR3 DNA, as far as it was read: TGCGCCAGCAGCCCCACAGGGTTGGCCTCACCA. Encoded protein: CASSPTGLASP. The full CDR3 protein reads CASSPTGLASPLFF.

Points on this clone: The observed sequence ends 3 residues before the CDR3 terminus, with the missing tail filled in from the germline J gene. The chain combines TRBV2 with TRBJ2-5; TRBD1 agrees at 10 bases. V dropped 7 bases and J dropped 5; count of bases not matched to a gene: 7. Germline V gives CDR1 SNHLY, CDR2 FYNNEI. The CDR3 extends over 14 amino acids. The sequenced CDR3 bases are TGTGCCAGCAATGAGGACAGGGGGTCGGAGACC. Amino acid sequence: CASNEDRGSET. The full CDR3 protein is CASNEDRGSETQYF.

Regarding this clone: The read finishes 3 residues shy of the CDR3 end, and the germline J gene is used to complete it. The rearrangement uses TRBV20-1 and TRBJ1-2; 8 positions match TRBD1. This CDR3 spans 12 amino acids. In germline, CDR1 is DFQATT, CDR2 SNEGSKA (reference sequence). V shed 4 bases and J 6 bases; nucleotides not matched to a gene: 4. CDR3 protein: CSAKTQGDGYTF. The CDR3 bases that were read are TGCAGTGCTAAAACACAGGGGGATGGC.

Worth noting for this clone: The sequenced fragment ends 3 residues before the CDR3 boundary, so the rest is inferred from the germline J gene. This chain connects TRBV2 to TRBJ2-7; D unresolved. CDR3 length: 15 amino acids. V gave up 0 bases and J gave up 0 bases, with 9 bases separating them. Germline CDR1 is SNHLY and CDR2 is FYNNEI. Incomplete CDR3 DNA: TGTGCCAGCAGTGAAGCGGGCGCGAGCTCCTACGAG. Its protein is CASSEAGASSYE. The whole CDR3 protein is CASSEAGASSYEQYF.

The CDR3 bases that were read are TGTGCCAGCAGCCAAGGGGGGCAGAGGAACACC. Encoded protein: CASSQGGQRNT. The whole CDR3 sequence reads CASSQGGQRNTIYF. V is TRBV14 and J is TRBJ1-3; TRBD1 might be the D (6 bases). The sequence runs out 3 residues before the end of the CDR3; the remainder is reconstructed from the germline J gene. With 1 base removed from V and 7 bases from J, the gap between germline ends came to 11 bases. The CDR3 spans 14 residues. Germline V gene lookup returns CDR1 SGHDN and CDR2 FVKESK. Full variable domain (missing parts from reference TRBV14 and TRBJ1-3): EAGVTQFPSHSVIEKGQTVTLRCDPISGHDNLYWYRRVMGKEIKFLLHFVKESKQDESGMPNNRFLAERTGGTYSTLKVQPAELEDSGVYFCASSQGGQRNTIYFGEGSWLTVV.

About this clone itself: Read sequence stops 3 residues before the CDR3 end, and the germline J gene provides the missing end. The chain is built from TRBV27 and TRBJ2-7, with 9 bases matching TRBD1. CDR3 length: 15 amino acids. Germline assignment: CDR1 MNHEY and CDR2 SMNVEV (reference sequence). V was clipped by 4 bases and J by 6 bases; unmatched bases: 10. The CDR3 spells CASSSSGQGAREQYF. Partial CDR3 DNA: TGTGCCAGCAGTTCGTCGGGACAGGGCGCCCGCGAG.

In the case of this clone: Sequencing ends 3 residues short of the CDR3 end; the germline J gene provides the rest. The rearrangement links TRBV19 to TRBJ2-3; D ambiguous. The CDR3 extends over 14 amino acids. Germline loops: CDR1 LNHDA, CDR2 SQIVND (reference sequence). The CDR3 bases that were read are TGTGCCAGTAGTATGAAGAATAGCAATCAGCCG. It specifies CASSMKNSNQP. The whole CDR3 is CASSMKNSNQPQYF.